The source of this TCR beta chain is a study of identical twins. Regarding the study as a whole: The study based its conclusions on cross-sectional statistical analysis and did not follow the same donors. The abundant beta clonotypes from cord blood had fewer insertions, and memory repertoires had none of this. Where out-of-frame alpha sequences were twin-shared, they showed excess low generation probability.

TCRdb reprocessed the 5' RACE reads via MiXCR and lists one record per CDR3 protein. The sample records about 240,000 distinct CDR3 sequences, approximately 7.8% being singletons. This clonotype has at least ten counts. Its antigen is not identified. The CDR3 consists of 15 residues. The germline V gene has CDR1 SGDLS and CDR2 YYNGEE. Trimming removed 6 bases from V and 6 bases from J, with 20 bases in between. These same data were also listed under a study on yellow fever vaccine responses in identical twins. That work states: Reportedly, the T cell response mounted by twins to vaccine seemed partly convergent, partly personalized.

V is TRBV9 and J is TRBJ2-3; perhaps TRBD1 as D (6 bases). This sequence was found in a woman younger than 30 in good health. Sample: CD8+ T cells sorted from blood. The CDR3 is CASTEHRVVTDTQYF. The CDR3 region has the DNA TGTGCCAGCACCGAACACAGGGTCGTGACGGATACGCAGTATTTT.